The clone carrying this TCR beta chain has just a few counts. PCR used 60 Vbeta primers and 13 Jbeta primers. Produced via immunoSEQ multiplex PCR; TCRdb's table is partial and in-frame only. The table has about 200,000 clones, more than 60% seen once. These data are taken from a study of cytomegalovirus exposure and HLA in healthy donors. CDR1 and CDR2 from the germline V gene are SGHDT and YYEEEE. This CDR3 contains 14 residues. The V end lost 1 base, the J end lost 8 bases, and 13 bases lay between the germline ends. Sequencing was carried out using PBMCs. This sequence joins TRBV5-6 and TRBJ1-3, with a tentative D call TRBD1 (5 bases). The sequence was collected from a man aged 35 to 55 in good health and CMV-seronegative. CDR3 nucleotide sequence: TGTGCCAGCAGCTTGATAACAGGAGTGGACACCATATATTTT. Residues: CASSLITGVDTIYF.